The source of this T cell receptor beta chain is a study of blood T cells in healthy people across ages. Sample donors were healthy Caucasian individuals that came from Russia, aged about 6 to 100. Each sample provided at least 5 micrograms of extracted total RNA. This CDR3 region has 14 residues. V gave up 6 bases and J gave up 1 base; unmatched junction bases: 4. Then a second PCR, running roughly 7 to 11 cycles, was carried out with a sample-barcoded 5' primer and a J-beta primer mix. Carrying 12 random nucleotides, a template-switch adaptor labeled each individual cDNA molecule. MiXCR was run by TCRdb on the 5' RACE reads, yielding one entry per CDR3 protein. The data hold about 720,000 distinct CDR3 sequences, with 22% observed a single time.

V is TRBV12-3 or TRBV12-4 and J is TRBJ1-1; 8 nucleotides line up with TRBD1. Sequenced: blood. This receptor was taken from a man aged 65 to 85 in good health. The CDR3 is CASRYTGGNTEAFF. The DNA of the CDR3 is TGTGCCAGCAGGTATACAGGGGGGAACACTGAAGCTTTCTTT.